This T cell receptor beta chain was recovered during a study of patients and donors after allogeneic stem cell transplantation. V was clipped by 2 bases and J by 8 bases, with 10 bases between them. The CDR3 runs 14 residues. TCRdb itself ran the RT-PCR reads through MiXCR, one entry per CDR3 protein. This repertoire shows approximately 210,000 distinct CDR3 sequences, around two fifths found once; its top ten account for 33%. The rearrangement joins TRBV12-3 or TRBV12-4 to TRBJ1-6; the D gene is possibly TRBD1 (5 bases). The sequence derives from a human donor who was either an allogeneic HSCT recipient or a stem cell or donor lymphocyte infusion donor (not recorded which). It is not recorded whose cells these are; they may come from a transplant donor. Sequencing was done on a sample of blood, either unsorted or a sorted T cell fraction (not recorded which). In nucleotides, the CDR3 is TGTGCCAGCAGTTTACAGGGCGGGGATTCACCCCTCCACTTT. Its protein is CASSLQGGDSPLHF.